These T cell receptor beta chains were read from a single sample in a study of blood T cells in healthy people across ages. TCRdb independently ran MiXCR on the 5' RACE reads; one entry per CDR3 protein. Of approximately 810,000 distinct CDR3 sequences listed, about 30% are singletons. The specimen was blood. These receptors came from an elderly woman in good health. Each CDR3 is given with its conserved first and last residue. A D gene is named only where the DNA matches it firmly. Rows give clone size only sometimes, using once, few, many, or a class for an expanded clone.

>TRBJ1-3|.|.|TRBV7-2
TGTGCCAGCAGCTTAGCGGCGGCTAGCTCTGGAAACACCATATATTTT
CASSLAAASSGNTIYF
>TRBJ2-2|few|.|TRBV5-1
TGCGCCAGCAGCCCACCTCAGGGGACAACCAACACCGGGGAGCTGTTTTTT
CASSPPQGTTNTGELFF
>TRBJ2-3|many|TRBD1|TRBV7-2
TGTGCCAGCAGCATCAGGACAGGGTCTAGCACAGATACGCAGTATTTT
CASSIRTGSSTDTQYF
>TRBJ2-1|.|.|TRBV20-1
TGCAGTGCTAGAAACGGCGGGGGCTTCTCAAATGAGCAGTTCTTC
CSARNGGGFSNEQFF
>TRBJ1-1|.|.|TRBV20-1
TGCAGTGCTAGCGTGGGGCAAATAATGAACACTGAAGCTTTCTTT
CSASVGQIMNTEAFF
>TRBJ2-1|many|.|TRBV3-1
TGTGCCAGCAGCCAAGTCCCAGTGGGGGGGCGTGAGCAGTTCTTC
CASSQVPVGGREQFF
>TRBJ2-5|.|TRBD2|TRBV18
TGTGCCAGCTCGAACACCAGAACGGGAGGGGGCCAAGAGACCCAGTACTTC
CASSNTRTGGGQETQYF
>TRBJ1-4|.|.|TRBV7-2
TGTGCCAGCAGCTTAAAACCCCTGGGGGCTTTAGAAAAACTGTTTTTT
CASSLKPLGALEKLFF
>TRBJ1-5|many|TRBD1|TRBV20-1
TGCAGTGCTAGAGTTGGACAGGGCAAGGTGTGGAGCAATCAGCCCCAGCATTTT
CSARVGQGKVWSNQPQHF
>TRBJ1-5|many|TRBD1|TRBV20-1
TGCAGTGCCGCGGGACAGGGTTTCCAGCCCCAGCATTTT
CSAAGQGFQPQHF
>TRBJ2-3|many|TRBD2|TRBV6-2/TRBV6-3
TGTGCCAGCAGACCGGGACTAGCGGGGCACACAGATACGCAGTATTTT
CASRPGLAGHTDTQYF
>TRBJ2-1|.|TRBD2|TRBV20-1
TGCAGTGCTAGACCCGGGACTCGGACTAGCGGGAGTTCGGGCTCCTACAATGAGCAGTTCTTC
CSARPGTRTSGSSGSYNEQFF
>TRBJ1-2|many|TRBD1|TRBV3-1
TGTGCCAGCAGCCTCGGACAGGGTGTTAACTATGGCTACACCTTC
CASSLGQGVNYGYTF
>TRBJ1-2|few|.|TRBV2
TGTGCCAGCAGGGAATCGGGGACCGCCTATGGCTACACCTTC
CASRESGTAYGYTF
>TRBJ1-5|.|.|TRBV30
TGTGCCTGGAGTGACCCTTTCGGGCCCCAGCATTTT
CAWSDPFGPQHF
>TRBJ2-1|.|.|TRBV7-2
TGTGCCAGCAGCTTGGGCAGACACAATGAGCAGTTCTTC
CASSLGRHNEQFF
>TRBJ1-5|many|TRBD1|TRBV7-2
TGTGCCAGCAGCCCGAGACAGGGGGGGAATCAGCCCCAGCATTTT
CASSPRQGGNQPQHF
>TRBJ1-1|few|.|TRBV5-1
TGCGCCAGCAGCCGGGCAGGGGACTACACTGAAGCTTTCTTT
CASSRAGDYTEAFF
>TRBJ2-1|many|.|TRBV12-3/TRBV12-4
TGTGCCAGCAGTTCATCGACTAGAAGGATCTATGAGCAGTTCTTC
CASSSSTRRIYEQFF
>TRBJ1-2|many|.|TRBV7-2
TGTGCCAGCAGCCCCTACCCAGACAGGTACTATGGCTACACCTTC
CASSPYPDRYYGYTF
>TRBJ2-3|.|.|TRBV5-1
TGCGCCAGCAGCAATGGGACCCGATTTACACCCGGTACGCAGTATTTT
CASSNGTRFTPGTQYF
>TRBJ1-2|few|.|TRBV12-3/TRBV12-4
TGTGCCAGCAGTCCGCCAATTACCCATGGCTACACCTTC
CASSPPITHGYTF
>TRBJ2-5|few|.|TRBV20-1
TGCAGTGCACGGCGGGACAGCCCGGGTACCCAGTACTTC
CSARRDSPGTQYF
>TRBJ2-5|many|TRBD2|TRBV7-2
TGTGCCAGCAGCTTAAGAACTAGCGGCGAGACCCAGTACTTC
CASSLRTSGETQYF
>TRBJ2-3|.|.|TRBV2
TGTGCCAGCAACGGCCACACAGATACGCAGTATTTT
CASNGHTDTQYF
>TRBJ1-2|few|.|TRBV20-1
TGCAGTGCTAGCGCCCGAAGAGACGACGGTAATGGCTACACCTTC
CSASARRDDGNGYTF
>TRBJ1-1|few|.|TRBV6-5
TGTGCCGGGCTACCCCCATATAAAGCTTTCTTT
CAGLPPYKAFF
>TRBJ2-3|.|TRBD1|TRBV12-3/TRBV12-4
TGTGCCAGCATCAAACAGGGGTTTGGCACAGATATGGAGTATTTT
CASIKQGFGTDMEYF
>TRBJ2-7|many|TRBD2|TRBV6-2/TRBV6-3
TGTGCCAGCAGTTACGGACTAGCGGGGTCCCTAGCCGAGCAGTACTTC
CASSYGLAGSLAEQYF
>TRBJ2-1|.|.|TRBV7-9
TGTGCCAGCAGATTAACGTTAGCCAATGAGCAGTTCTTC
CASRLTLANEQFF
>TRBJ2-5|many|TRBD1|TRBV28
TGTGCCAGCAGTTTTCACGGGACAGGGGCGGAGACCCAGTACTTC
CASSFHGTGAETQYF
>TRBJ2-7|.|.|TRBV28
TGTACCAGCAGCACTTTGATACCCTACGAGCAGTACTTC
CTSSTLIPYEQYF
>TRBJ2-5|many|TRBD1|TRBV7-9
TGTGCCAGCAGTTCGGGACAGGCTGGAGAGACCCAGTACTTC
CASSSGQAGETQYF
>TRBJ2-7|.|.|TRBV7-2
TGTGCCAGCAGCCCTGTAGGAATCGGCGAGCAGTACTTC
CASSPVGIGEQYF
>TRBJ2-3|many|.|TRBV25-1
TGTGCCAGCAGCCTTCCCGGGGGACCTAGCACAGATACGCAGTATTTT
CASSLPGGPSTDTQYF
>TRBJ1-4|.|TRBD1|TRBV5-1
TGCGCCAGCAGCTTGACAGGGGACGATGAAAAACTGTTTTTT
CASSLTGDDEKLFF
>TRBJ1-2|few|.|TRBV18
TGTGCCAGCTCACCCCAGGGCAGCCTGAACTATGGCTACACCTTC
CASSPQGSLNYGYTF
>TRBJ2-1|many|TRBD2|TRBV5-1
TGCGCCAGCAGCCCAGCACTAGCGGGGGAGCTATTGAATGAGCAGTTCTTC
CASSPALAGELLNEQFF
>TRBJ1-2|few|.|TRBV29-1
TGCAGCGTTCAGAGTGGGGCTGGCTTGTGCACCTTC
CSVQSGAGLCTF
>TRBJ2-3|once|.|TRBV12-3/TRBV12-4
TGTGCCAGCAGTTTAATGGTGTCCGCGAGCACAGATGCGCAATATTTT
CASSLMVSASTDAQYF
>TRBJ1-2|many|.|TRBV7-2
TGTGCCAGCAGCTTAAAATCAGGGAATCATGGCTACACCTTC
CASSLKSGNHGYTF
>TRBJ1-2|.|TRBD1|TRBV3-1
TGTACCAGCAGCCAAGGACAGGGCGTCGGCTACACCTTC
CTSSQGQGVGYTF
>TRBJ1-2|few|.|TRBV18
TGTGCCAGCTCACCAGGGGCGTTAGACTATGGCTACACCTTC
CASSPGALDYGYTF
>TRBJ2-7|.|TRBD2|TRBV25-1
TGTGCCAGCAGTGAATTCGACGGGGGGTTTAACGAGCAGTACTTC
CASSEFDGGFNEQYF
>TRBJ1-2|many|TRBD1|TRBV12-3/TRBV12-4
TGTGCCAGCAGTGCTGGGACAGGGGGTCAGACCGGGAGCTACACCTTC
CASSAGTGGQTGSYTF
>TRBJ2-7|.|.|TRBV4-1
TGCGCCAGCAGGGCGGCTCTTAGCTCCTACAATGAGCAGTACTTC
CASRAALSSYNEQYF
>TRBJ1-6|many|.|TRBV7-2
TGTGCCAGCAGCTTACGGCAGGGCCATAATTCACCCCTCCACTTT
CASSLRQGHNSPLHF